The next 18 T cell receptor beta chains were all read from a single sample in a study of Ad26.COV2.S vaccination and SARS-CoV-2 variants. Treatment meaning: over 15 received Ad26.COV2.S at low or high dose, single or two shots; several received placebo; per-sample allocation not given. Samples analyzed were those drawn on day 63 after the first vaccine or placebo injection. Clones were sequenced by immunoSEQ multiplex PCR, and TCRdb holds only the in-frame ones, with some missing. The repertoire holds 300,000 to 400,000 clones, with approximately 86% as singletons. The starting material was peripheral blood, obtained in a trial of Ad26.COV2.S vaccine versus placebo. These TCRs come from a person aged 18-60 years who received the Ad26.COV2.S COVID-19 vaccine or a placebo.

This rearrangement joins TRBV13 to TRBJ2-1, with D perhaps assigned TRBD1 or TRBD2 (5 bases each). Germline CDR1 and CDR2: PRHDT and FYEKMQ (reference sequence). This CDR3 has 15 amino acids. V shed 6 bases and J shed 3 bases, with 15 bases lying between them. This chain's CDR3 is CASSGPGRVYNEQFF. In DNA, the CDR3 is TGTGCCAGCAGTGGTCCGGGACGGGTCTACAATGAGCAGTTCTTC.

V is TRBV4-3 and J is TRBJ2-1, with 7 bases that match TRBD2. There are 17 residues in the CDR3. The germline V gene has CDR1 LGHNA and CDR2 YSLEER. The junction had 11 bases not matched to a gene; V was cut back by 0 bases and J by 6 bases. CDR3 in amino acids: CASSQDSYGLVGNEQFF. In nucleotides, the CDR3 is TGCGCCAGCAGCCAAGATAGTTACGGACTAGTTGGCAATGAGCAGTTCTTC.

CDR3 nucleotide sequence: TGTGCCACCGGCCCAGGGGAGAGCACAGATACGCAGTATTTT. It specifies CATGPGESTDTQYF. The chain employs TRBV24-1 and TRBJ2-3; D is possibly TRBD1 (6 bases). In germline, CDR1 is KGHDR, CDR2 SFDVKD. V lost 9 bases to trimming and J lost 0 bases, with 12 bases between them. The CDR3 loop spans 14 amino acids.

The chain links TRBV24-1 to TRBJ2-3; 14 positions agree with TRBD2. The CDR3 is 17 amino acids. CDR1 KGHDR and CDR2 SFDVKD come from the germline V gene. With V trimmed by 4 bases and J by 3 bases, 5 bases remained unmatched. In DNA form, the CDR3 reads TGTGCCACCAGTGAGCCGGGACTAGCGGGAGATACAGATACGCAGTATTTT. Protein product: CATSEPGLAGDTDTQYF.

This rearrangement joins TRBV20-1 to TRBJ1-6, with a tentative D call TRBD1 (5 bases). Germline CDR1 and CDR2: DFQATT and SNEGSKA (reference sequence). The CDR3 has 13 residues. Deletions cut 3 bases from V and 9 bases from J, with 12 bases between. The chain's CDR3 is CSASRSGRSPLHF. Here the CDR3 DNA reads TGCAGTGCTAGTCGGTCGGGACGTTCACCCCTCCACTTT.

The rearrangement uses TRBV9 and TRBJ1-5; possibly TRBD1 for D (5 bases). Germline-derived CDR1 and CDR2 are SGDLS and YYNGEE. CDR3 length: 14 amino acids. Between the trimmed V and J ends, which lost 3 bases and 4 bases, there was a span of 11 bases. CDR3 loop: CASSAGSGNQPQHF. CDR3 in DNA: TGTGCCAGCAGCGCAGGCTCAGGGAATCAGCCCCAGCATTTT.

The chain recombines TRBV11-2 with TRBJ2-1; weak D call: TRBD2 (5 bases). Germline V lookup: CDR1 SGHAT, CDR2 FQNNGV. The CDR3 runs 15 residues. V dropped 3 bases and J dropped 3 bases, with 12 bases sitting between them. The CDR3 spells CASSFSEGLYNEQFF. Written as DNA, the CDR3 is TGTGCCAGCAGCTTTTCTGAAGGACTCTACAATGAGCAGTTCTTC.

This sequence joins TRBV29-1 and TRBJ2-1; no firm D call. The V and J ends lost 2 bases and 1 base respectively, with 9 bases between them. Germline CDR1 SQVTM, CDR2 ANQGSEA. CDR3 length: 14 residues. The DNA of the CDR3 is TGCAGCGTTGAACTCCGGGTGTCCTACAATGAGCAGTTCTTC. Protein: CSVELRVSYNEQFF.

The chain's CDR3 is CASSLYGEAFF. CDR3 DNA sequence: TGTGCCAGCAGTTTGTACGGTGAAGCTTTCTTT. The chain combines TRBV28 with TRBJ1-1; no clear D. V lost 3 bases and J 7 bases, leaving 6 bases between the germline ends. In germline, CDR1 is MDHEN, CDR2 SYDVKM. The CDR3 runs to 11 residues.

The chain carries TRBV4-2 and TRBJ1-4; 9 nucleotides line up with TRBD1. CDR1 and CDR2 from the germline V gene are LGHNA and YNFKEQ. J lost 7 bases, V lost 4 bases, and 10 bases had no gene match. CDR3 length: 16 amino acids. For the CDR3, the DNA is TGTGCCAGCAGCCGACTCGACAGGGGGGGAATTGAAAAACTGTTTTTT. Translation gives CASSRLDRGGIEKLFF.

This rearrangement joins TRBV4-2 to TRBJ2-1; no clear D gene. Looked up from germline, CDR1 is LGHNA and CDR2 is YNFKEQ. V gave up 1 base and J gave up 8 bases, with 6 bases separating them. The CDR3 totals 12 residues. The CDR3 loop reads CASSQAGYEQFF. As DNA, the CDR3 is TGTGCCAGCAGCCAAGCTGGCTATGAGCAGTTCTTC.

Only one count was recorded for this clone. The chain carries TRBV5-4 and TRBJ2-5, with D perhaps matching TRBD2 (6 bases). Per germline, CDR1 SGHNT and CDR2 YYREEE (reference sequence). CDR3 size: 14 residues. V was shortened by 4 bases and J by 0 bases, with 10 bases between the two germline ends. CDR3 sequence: CASSARDYQETQYF. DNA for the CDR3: TGTGCCAGCAGCGCTAGGGACTACCAAGAGACCCAGTACTTC. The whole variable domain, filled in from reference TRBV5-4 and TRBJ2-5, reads ETGVTQSPTHLIKTRGQQVTLRCSSQSGHNTVSWYQQALGQGPQFIFQYYREEENGRGNFPPRFSGLQFPNYSSELNVNALELDDSALYLCASSARDYQETQYFGPGTRLLVL.

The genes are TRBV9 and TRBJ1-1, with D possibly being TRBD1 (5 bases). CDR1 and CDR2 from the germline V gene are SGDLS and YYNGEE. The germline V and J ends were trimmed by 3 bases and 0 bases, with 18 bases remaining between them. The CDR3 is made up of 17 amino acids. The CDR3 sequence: CASSDPEGRGVNTEAFF. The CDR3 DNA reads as TGTGCCAGCAGCGACCCCGAGGGGAGAGGGGTGAACACTGAAGCTTTCTTT. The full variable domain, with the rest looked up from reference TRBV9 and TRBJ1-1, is DSGVTQTPKHLITATGQRVTLRCSPRSGDLSVYWYQQSLDQGLQFLIQYYNGEERAKGNILERFSAQQFPDLHSELNLSSLELGDSALYFCASSDPEGRGVNTEAFFGQGTRLTVV.

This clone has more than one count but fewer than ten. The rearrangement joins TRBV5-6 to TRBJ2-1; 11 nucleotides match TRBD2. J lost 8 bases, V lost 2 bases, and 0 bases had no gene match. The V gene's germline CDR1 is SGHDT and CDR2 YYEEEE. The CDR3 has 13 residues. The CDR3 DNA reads TGTGCCAGCAGCTTACTAGCGGGAGATGAGCAGTTCTTC. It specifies CASSLLAGDEQFF.

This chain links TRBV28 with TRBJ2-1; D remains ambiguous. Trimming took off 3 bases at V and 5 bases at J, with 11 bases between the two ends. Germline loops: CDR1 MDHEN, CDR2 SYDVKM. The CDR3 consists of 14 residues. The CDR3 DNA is TGTGCCAGCAGTTTCGTTACAGAAAACAATGAGCAGTTCTTC. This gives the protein CASSFVTENNEQFF.

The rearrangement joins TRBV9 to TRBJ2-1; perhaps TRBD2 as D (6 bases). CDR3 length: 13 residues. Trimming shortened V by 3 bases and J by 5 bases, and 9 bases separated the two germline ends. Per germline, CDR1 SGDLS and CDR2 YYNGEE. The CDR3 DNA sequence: TGTGCCAGCAGCGGGGGGGTCAACAATGAGCAGTTCTTC. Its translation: CASSGGVNNEQFF.

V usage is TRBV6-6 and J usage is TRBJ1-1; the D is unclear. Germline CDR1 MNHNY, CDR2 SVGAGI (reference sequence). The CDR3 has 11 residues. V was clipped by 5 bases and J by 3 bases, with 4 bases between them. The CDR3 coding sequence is TGTGCCAGCAGTGCCCACACTGAAGCTTTCTTT. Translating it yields CASSAHTEAFF.

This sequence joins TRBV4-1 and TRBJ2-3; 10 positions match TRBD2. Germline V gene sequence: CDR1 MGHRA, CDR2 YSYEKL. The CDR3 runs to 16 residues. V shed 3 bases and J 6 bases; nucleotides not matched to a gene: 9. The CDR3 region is CASSQLQRGGSDTQYF. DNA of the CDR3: TGCGCCAGCAGCCAGCTACAGCGGGGGGGCTCGGATACGCAGTATTTT.